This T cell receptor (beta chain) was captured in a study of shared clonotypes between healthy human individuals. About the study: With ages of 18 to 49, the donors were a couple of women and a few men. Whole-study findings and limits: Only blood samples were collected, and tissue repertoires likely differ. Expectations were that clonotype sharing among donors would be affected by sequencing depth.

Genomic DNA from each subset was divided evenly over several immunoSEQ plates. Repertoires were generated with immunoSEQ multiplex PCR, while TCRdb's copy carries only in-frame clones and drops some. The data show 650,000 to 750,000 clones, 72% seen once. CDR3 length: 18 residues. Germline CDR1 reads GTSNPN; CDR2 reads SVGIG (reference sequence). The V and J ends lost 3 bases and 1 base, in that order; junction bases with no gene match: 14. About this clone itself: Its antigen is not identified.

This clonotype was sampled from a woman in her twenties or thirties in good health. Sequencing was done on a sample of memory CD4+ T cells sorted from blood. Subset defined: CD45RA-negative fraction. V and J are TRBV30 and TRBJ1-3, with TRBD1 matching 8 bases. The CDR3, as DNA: TGTGCCTGGAGCCAAAAACAGGGGGGGATATATTCTGGAAACACCATATATTTT. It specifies CAWSQKQGGIYSGNTIYF.